The present T cell receptor beta chain was sequenced within a study of T cells in Graves' hyperthyroidism and ophthalmopathy. This clonotype has at least ten counts. The CDR3 is 17 residues long. Germline V gene data show CDR1 as DFQATT and CDR2 as SNEGSKA (reference sequence). The V segment lost 2 bases and the J segment 1 base; nucleotides outside the gene matches: 7. Using RNA transcripts as the source, TCR beta CDR3 regions were amplified. Initially, a first-round RT-PCR of the TCR CDR3 employed the HTBI primer set. TCRdb processed the multiplex PCR reads anew with MiXCR; each CDR3 protein has one entry. The table shows about 500,000 distinct CDR3 sequences, with 46% occurring only once.

This TCR derives from an adult woman with Graves' disease, either hyperthyroidism or ophthalmopathy (not recorded which). The chain joins TRBV20-1 to TRBJ2-7; 14 bases fit TRBD2. The sequencing sample was made of peripheral blood or thyroid tissue (not recorded which). DNA of the CDR3: TGCAGTGCTAGACCCGGGACTAGCGGGAGATGGTCCTACGAGCAGTACTTC. It yields the protein CSARPGTSGRWSYEQYF.